This TCR beta chain stems from a study of HIV-infected patients and healthy controls. The repertoire came from unfractionated whole blood and reflected all unsorted peripheral T cells. Enrolled donors were untreated HIV-infected adults about to begin antiretroviral therapy. Study observations and caveats: HIV-infected repertoires had significantly higher mean Gini indices than controls, possibly reflecting oligoclonality. Mean usage of eight alpha and eight beta V genes differed significantly in HIV-infected patients versus controls.

The CDR3 runs to 14 residues. V shed 2 bases, J shed 5 bases, and the junction held 4 bases outside the gene matches. The germline gives CDR1 MNHEY, CDR2 SMNVEV (reference sequence). Relative to its sample, this clonotype is medium-sized. Its specificity is unknown. Alpha and beta constant-region primers primed reverse transcription of 500 to 550 ng RNA. Alpha and beta chain libraries were made separately by chain-specific third strand synthesis with multiplexing indices. Using its own MiXCR run on the 5' RACE reads, TCRdb lists one record per CDR3 protein. This table has around 7,100 distinct CDR3 sequences, 9.3% appearing once.

The V gene is TRBV27, the J gene TRBJ2-3; 7 nucleotides agree with TRBD1. The starting material was blood, obtained before antiretroviral therapy. The clonotype was recovered from an adult with HIV infection. CDR3 sequence: CASSLGQERDTQYF. The CDR3 region has the DNA TGTGCCAGCAGTTTAGGACAGGAACGAGATACGCAGTATTTT.